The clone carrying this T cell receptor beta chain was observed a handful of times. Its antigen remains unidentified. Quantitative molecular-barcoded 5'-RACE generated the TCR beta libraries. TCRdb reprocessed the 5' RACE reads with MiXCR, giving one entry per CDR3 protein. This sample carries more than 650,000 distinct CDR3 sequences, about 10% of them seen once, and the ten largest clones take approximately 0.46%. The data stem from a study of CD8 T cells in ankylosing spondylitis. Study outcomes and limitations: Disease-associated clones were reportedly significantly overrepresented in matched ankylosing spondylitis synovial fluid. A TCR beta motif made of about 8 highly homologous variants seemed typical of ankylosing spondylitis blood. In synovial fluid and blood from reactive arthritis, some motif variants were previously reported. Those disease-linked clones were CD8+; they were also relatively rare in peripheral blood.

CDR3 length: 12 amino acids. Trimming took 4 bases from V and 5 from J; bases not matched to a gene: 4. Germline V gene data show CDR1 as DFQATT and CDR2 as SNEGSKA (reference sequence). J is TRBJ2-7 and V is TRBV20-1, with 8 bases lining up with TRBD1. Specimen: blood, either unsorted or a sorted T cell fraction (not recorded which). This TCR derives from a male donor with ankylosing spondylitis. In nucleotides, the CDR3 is TGCAGTGCTACCAGGGGGCGCGACGAGCAGTACTTC. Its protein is CSATRGRDEQYF.